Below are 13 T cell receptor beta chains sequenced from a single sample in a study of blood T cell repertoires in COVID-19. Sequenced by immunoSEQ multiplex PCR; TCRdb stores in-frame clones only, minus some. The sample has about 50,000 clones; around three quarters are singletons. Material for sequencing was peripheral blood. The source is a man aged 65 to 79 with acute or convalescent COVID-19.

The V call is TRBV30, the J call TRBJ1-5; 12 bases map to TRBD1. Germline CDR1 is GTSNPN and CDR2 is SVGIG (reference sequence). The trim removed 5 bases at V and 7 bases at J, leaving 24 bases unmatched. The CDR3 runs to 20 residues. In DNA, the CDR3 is TGTGCCTGGCCAGTCGCCAGTAAGGGACAGGGGGCGGGTATCAACCAGCCCCAGCATTTT. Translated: CAWPVASKGQGAGINQPQHF.

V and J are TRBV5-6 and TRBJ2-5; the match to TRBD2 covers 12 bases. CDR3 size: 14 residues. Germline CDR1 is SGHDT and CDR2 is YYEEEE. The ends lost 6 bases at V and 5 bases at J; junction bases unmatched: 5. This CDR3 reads CASNLLAGGETQYF. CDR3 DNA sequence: TGTGCCAGCAACCTCCTAGCGGGAGGGGAGACCCAGTACTTC.

CDR3 sequence (DNA): TGTGCCAGCAGCTTATACGGGTTGGGTCAGCCCCAGCATTTT. Its protein product is CASSLYGLGQPQHF. This chain connects TRBV7-8 to TRBJ1-5, with D unresolved. Trimming stripped 2 bases from V and 6 bases from J, with 11 bases between. The germline CDR1 and CDR2 sequences are SGHVS and FQNEAQ. The CDR3 extends over 14 amino acids.

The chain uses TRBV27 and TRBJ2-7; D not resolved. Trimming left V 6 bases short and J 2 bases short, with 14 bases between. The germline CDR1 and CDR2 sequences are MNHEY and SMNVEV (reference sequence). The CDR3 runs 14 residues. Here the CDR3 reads CASRPYYSPYEQYF. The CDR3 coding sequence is TGTGCCAGCAGGCCTTACTACTCCCCCTACGAGCAGTACTTC.

CDR3 loop: CASSSGSMESPLHF. In DNA, the CDR3 is TGTGCCAGCAGTTCAGGTTCCATGGAATCACCCCTCCACTTT. The chain joins TRBV28 to TRBJ1-6; no definite D call. Trimming pared 4 bases from V and 10 bases from J, leaving 14 bases between. The CDR3 has 14 amino acids. Germline CDR1 MDHEN, CDR2 SYDVKM.

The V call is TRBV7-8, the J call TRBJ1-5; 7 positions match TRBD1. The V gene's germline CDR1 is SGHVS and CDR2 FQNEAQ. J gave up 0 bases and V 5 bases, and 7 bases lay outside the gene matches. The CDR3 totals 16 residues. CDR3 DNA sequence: TGTGCCAGCAGCGTCGGGACAGCCTATAGCAATCAGCCCCAGCATTTT. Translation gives CASSVGTAYSNQPQHF.

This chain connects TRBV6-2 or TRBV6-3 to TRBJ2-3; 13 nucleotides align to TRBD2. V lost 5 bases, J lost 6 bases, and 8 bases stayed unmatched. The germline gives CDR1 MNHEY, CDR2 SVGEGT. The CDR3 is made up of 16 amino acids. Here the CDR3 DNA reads TGTGCCAGCAGTCGCTGGACTAGCGGGAGCCCGGATACGCAGTATTTT. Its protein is CASSRWTSGSPDTQYF.

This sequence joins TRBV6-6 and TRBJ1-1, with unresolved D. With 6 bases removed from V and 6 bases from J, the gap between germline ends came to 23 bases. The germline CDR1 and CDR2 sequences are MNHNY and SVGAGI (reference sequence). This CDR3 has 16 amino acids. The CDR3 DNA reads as TGTGCCAGCAGCCGGGGATTCATGGAGCGGCGCGCTGAAGCTTTCTTT. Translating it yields CASSRGFMERRAEAFF.

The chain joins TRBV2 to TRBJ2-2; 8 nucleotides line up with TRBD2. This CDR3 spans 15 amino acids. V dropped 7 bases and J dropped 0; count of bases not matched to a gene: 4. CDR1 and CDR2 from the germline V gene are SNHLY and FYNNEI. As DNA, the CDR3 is TGTGCCAGCACCCGACTAGCGCCGAACACCGGGGAGCTGTTTTTT. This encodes CASTRLAPNTGELFF.

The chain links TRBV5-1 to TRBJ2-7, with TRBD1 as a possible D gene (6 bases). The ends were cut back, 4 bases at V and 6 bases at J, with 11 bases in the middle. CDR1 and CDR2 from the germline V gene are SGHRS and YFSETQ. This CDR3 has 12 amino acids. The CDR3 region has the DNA TGCGCCAGCAGCCCGCAGGGGATCGAGCAGTACTTC. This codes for CASSPQGIEQYF.

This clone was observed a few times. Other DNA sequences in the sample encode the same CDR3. The CDR3 DNA is TGTGCCAGCAGCGTTACAGGCTACGAGCAGTACTTC. This translates into CASSVTGYEQYF. The chain uses TRBV11-3 and TRBJ2-7, with D possibly being TRBD1 (5 bases). V lost 5 bases to trimming and J lost 3 bases, with 8 bases between them. The germline gives CDR1 SGHNT, CDR2 YENEEA. The CDR3 loop spans 12 amino acids.

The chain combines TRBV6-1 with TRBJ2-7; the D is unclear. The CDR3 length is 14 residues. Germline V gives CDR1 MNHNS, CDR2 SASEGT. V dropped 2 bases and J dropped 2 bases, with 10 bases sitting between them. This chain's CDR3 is CASSEWRRTYEQYF. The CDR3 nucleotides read TGTGCCAGCAGTGAATGGCGCAGGACCTACGAGCAGTACTTC.

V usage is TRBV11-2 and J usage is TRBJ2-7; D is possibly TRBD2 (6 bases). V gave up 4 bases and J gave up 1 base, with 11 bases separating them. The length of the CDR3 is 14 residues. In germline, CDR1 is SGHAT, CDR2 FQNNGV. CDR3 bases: TGTGCCAGCAGCTCCCCTAGCGAGTCCTACGAGCAGTACTTC. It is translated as CASSSPSESYEQYF.